This record covers a single T cell receptor beta chain. What it recognizes is unknown. This specimen belongs to a study of T cells in localized non-small cell lung cancer. Study-level results: Uninvolved adjacent lung had more T cell clonality than any other tissue, topping tumor. Adjacent lung held a median approximately 57 of the top 100 tumor clones. The tumor had only one region sequenced, so heterogeneity remains possible.

The CDR3 is 12 amino acids. Germline lookup yields CDR1 SGDLS and CDR2 YYNGEE. Trimming pared 4 bases from V and 5 bases from J, leaving 8 bases between. Clones were sequenced by immunoSEQ multiplex PCR, and TCRdb holds only the in-frame ones, with some missing. This sample has roughly 3,300 clones, with approximately 25% found just once. The chain recombines TRBV9 with TRBJ2-3; D remains ambiguous. The sequencing here drew on lung tumor tissue, taken before any cancer treatment. This receptor was identified in a man between 35 and 75 years old with stage I lung adenocarcinoma. The CDR3 DNA sequence: TGTGCCAGCAGCCCCTTCGTAGATACGCAGTATTTT. Amino acids: CASSPFVDTQYF.